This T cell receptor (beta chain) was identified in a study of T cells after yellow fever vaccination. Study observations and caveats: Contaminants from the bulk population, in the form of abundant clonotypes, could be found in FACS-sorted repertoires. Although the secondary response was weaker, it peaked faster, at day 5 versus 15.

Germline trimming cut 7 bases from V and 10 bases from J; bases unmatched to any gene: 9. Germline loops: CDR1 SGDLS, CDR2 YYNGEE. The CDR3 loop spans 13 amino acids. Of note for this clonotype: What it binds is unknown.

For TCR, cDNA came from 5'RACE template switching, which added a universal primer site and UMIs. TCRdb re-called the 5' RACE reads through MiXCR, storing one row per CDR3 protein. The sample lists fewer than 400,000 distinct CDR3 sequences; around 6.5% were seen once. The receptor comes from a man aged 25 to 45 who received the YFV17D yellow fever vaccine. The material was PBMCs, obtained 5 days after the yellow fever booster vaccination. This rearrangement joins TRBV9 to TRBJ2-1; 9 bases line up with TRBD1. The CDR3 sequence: CASGPDRGREQFF. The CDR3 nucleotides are TGTGCCAGCGGCCCAGACAGGGGGAGAGAGCAGTTCTTC.